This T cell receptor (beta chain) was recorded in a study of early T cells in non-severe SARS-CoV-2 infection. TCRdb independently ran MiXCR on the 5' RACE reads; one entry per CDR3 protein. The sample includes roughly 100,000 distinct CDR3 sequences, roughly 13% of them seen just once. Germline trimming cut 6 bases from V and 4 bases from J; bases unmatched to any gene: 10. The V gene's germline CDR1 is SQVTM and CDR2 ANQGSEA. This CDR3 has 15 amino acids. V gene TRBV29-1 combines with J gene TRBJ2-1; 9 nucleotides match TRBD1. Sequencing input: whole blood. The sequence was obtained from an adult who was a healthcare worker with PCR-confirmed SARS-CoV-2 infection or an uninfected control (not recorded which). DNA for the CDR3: TGCAGCGTCACCGGAAGGGACAGGGTGTACAATGAGCAGTTCTTC. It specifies CSVTGRDRVYNEQFF.